The 17 T cell receptor beta chains reported below all come from one sample, sequenced in a study of T cells in Graves' hyperthyroidism and ophthalmopathy. Amplification yielded TCR beta CDR3 regions, with RNA transcripts as the source. With the HTBI primer set, the TCR CDR3 went through a first round of RT-PCR. MiXCR, run by TCRdb on the multiplex PCR reads, gives a single entry per CDR3 protein. Of around 580,000 distinct CDR3 sequences in the sample, around 17% were seen once. Sequencing used blood. The source of these receptors is a woman aged 18-30 years with Graves' hyperthyroidism.

The J gene is TRBJ2-7, the V gene TRBV29-1; 9 positions match TRBD1. Germline assignment: CDR1 SQVTM and CDR2 ANQGSEA. The CDR3 is 16 residues long. V lost 6 bases to trimming and J lost 0 bases; unmatched junction nucleotides: 12. For the CDR3, the DNA is TGCAGCGTGGGCGAACAGGGGGCAGTGAGCTCCTACGAGCAGTACTTC. This sequence encodes CSVGEQGAVSSYEQYF.

This clonotype was seen more than once but under ten times. This chain joins TRBV6-1 and TRBJ1-2, with a possible D match to TRBD1 (5 bases). The germline V gene has CDR1 MNHNS and CDR2 SASEGT. V lost 7 bases to trimming and J lost 0 bases, with 18 bases between them. CDR3 size: 16 residues. For the CDR3, the DNA is TGTGCCAGCAAAAGGGGAAGGGCCACAGCTAACTATGGCTACACCTTC. This gives the protein CASKRGRATANYGYTF.

The sample holds many counts of this clonotype. V gene TRBV20-1 combines with J gene TRBJ2-5; the D gene is possibly TRBD2 (5 bases). Trimming removed 4 bases from V and 2 bases from J, with 11 bases in between. The CDR3 is 13 residues long. Germline CDR1 is DFQATT and CDR2 is SNEGSKA (reference sequence). DNA of the CDR3: TGCAGTGCTATAACCCCGGGACAAGAGACCCAGTACTTC. Amino acid sequence: CSAITPGQETQYF.

This clonotype was picked up many times. The J gene is TRBJ2-5, the V gene TRBV12-3 or TRBV12-4; 8 bases match TRBD1. Trimming at V came to 4 bases and at J to 3 bases, leaving 4 bases not matched to a gene. CDR3 length equals 14 residues. CDR3 amino acids: CASSSGQGKETQYF. Written as DNA, the CDR3 is TGTGCCAGCAGTTCCGGACAGGGTAAAGAGACCCAGTACTTC.

On this clonotype: This could be a read error, since a much larger clone is one nucleotide away. The V call is TRBV6-5, the J call TRBJ2-1, with D unresolved. The germline gives CDR1 MNHEY, CDR2 SVGAGI. This CDR3 region has 14 residues. The CDR3 region is CASSYRPEANEKFF. CDR3 bases: TGTGCCAGCAGTTACCGTCCAGAGGCCAATGAGAAGTTCTTC.

Ten or more counts support this clonotype. This chain connects TRBV11-2 to TRBJ2-1, with 11 bases aligning to TRBD2. The V gene end was trimmed by 0 bases and the J gene end by 4 bases; junction bases not matched to a gene: 2. Germline values: CDR1 SGHAT, CDR2 FQNNGV. This CDR3 has 16 residues. The CDR3 region is CASSLDPSGRYNEQFF. CDR3 bases: TGTGCCAGCAGCTTAGATCCTAGCGGGAGGTACAATGAGCAGTTCTTC.

This clonotype appeared a few times. The rearrangement links TRBV10-3 to TRBJ1-5; no definite D call. This CDR3 contains 12 residues. The germline gives CDR1 ENHRY, CDR2 SYGVKD. V lost 6 bases, J lost 3 bases, and 6 bases lay in between. The CDR3 bases are TGTGCCATCAGCCAAGACAATCAGCCCCAGCATTTT. Protein sequence: CAISQDNQPQHF.

This clonotype was counted ten times or more. J is TRBJ2-7 and V is TRBV30, with TRBD2 matching over 7 bases. This CDR3 comprises 14 residues. Trimming removed 1 base from V and 2 bases from J; junction bases left unmatched: 5. CDR1 is GTSNPN and CDR2 is SVGIG in the germline V gene (reference sequence). The CDR3 spells CAWSEGLGPYEQYF. CDR3 DNA sequence: TGTGCCTGGAGTGAAGGACTAGGACCCTACGAGCAGTACTTC.

The chain uses TRBV6-5 and TRBJ2-3; the D gene is possibly TRBD1 (5 bases). The V gene lost 0 bases and the J gene lost 6 bases, with 10 bases spanning the gap. Germline V gene lookup returns CDR1 MNHEY and CDR2 SVGAGI. The CDR3 length is 14 residues. CDR3 residues: CASSYSKGWDTQYF. CDR3 bases: TGTGCCAGCAGTTACTCGAAGGGGTGGGATACGCAGTATTTT.

This clonotype appeared many times. This chain uses TRBV20-1 with TRBJ2-1, with TRBD2 matching over 11 bases. Germline assignment: CDR1 DFQATT and CDR2 SNEGSKA (reference sequence). The CDR3 loop spans 19 amino acids. CDR3 in DNA: TGCAGCCCGCCGACTCCGGGACTAGCGGCACCAAGCTCCTACAATGAGCAGTTCTTC. Amino acid sequence: CSPPTPGLAAPSSYNEQFF.

This clonotype was detected many times. CDR3 sequence (DNA): TGTGCCAGCAGCAAGAACGCTGGCTCTGGAAACACCATATATTTT. It yields the protein CASSKNAGSGNTIYF. The chain recombines TRBV3-1 with TRBJ1-3; D ambiguous. Trimming shortened V by 5 bases and J by 0 bases, and 11 bases separated the two germline ends. Germline V lookup: CDR1 LGHDT, CDR2 YNNKEL (reference sequence). This CDR3 has 15 amino acids.

This sequence joins TRBV4-1 and TRBJ1-1; 7 bases are shared with TRBD1. The V gene end was trimmed by 1 base and the J gene end by 9 bases; junction bases not matched to a gene: 8. Germline CDR1 MGHRA, CDR2 YSYEKL. This CDR3 has 14 amino acids. The CDR3 spells CASSQVGGGRQAFF. CDR3 nucleotide sequence: TGCGCCAGCAGCCAAGTAGGGGGCGGACGGCAAGCTTTCTTT.

The V and J genes are TRBV5-1 and TRBJ2-5, with 7 nucleotides matching TRBD1. The CDR3 totals 16 residues. With V trimmed by 4 bases and J by 2 bases, 11 bases remained unmatched. Germline V gives CDR1 SGHRS, CDR2 YFSETQ. The CDR3: CASSTGQAAWQETQYF. CDR3 nucleotides: TGCGCCAGCAGCACCGGACAGGCCGCTTGGCAAGAGACCCAGTACTTC.

This chain uses TRBV6-1 with TRBJ1-5; 8 bases map to TRBD1. The CDR3 consists of 17 residues. Germline V CDR1 and CDR2: MNHNS, SASEGT. The trim removed 0 bases at V and 4 bases at J, leaving 8 bases unmatched. The CDR3 nucleotides read TGTGCCAGCAGTGAAGCGCACGACAGGGGACTAAATCAGCCCCAGCATTTT. Amino acids: CASSEAHDRGLNQPQHF.

This clonotype was picked up a small number of times. V usage is TRBV29-1 and J usage is TRBJ1-6, with 7 bases fitting TRBD1. The CDR3 extends over 14 amino acids. V was clipped by 7 bases and J by 6 bases; unmatched bases: 9. Germline assignment: CDR1 SQVTM and CDR2 ANQGSEA. The CDR3 DNA is TGCAGCGCGAAGACAGGGTTAGCTAATTCACCCCTCCACTTT. Translation: CSAKTGLANSPLHF.

This clonotype was counted many times. The chain is built from TRBV12-3 or TRBV12-4 and TRBJ1-2, with D possibly TRBD1 on 5 matching bases. The CDR3 runs to 16 residues. V was pared by 5 bases and J by 4 bases, with 20 bases between. In nucleotides, the CDR3 is TGTGCCAGCAGTACTCTGCGGGGGGAGAAAATCTATGGCTACACCTTC. This sequence encodes CASSTLRGEKIYGYTF.

Regarding this clonotype: Possible read error: a much larger clone is one base away. The gene calls are TRBV28 and TRBJ1-1; 8 bases are shared with TRBD1. The V segment lost 7 bases and the J segment 7 bases; nucleotides outside the gene matches: 17. Germline assignment: CDR1 MDHEN and CDR2 SYDVKM. There are 16 residues in the CDR3. The CDR3: CASTPSVRDRYNEAFF. In DNA, the CDR3 is TGTGCCAGCACCCCTAGCGTCCGGGACAGGTACAATGAAGCTTTCTTT. Combining the CDR3 with reference TRBV28 and TRBJ1-1 gives the whole variable domain DVKVTQSSRYLVKRTGEKVFLECVQDMDHENMFWYRQDPGLGLRLIYFSYDVKMKEKGDIPEGYSVSREKKERFSLILESASTNQTSMYLCASTPSVRDRYNEAFFGQGTRLTVV.